This T cell receptor beta chain was documented in a study of OX40 agonist ivuxolimab in advanced cancers. Whole-study context: Having had anti-PD-1, anti-PD-L1 or anti-CTLA-4 therapy before was allowed, and 40% to 45% had some.

This CDR3 comprises 12 residues. V shed 2 bases and J shed 11 bases, with 11 bases lying between them. The germline gives CDR1 SGDLS, CDR2 YYNGEE. TCRdb's table, derived via immunoSEQ multiplex PCR, lists solely in-frame clones and lacks some. The table lists 100,000 to 150,000 clones, about 93% of them singletons. This clone appeared a single time. The study sampled blood at baseline, cycle 4 day 1, and cycle 7 day 1. The sequence came from an adult with an advanced solid tumor such as melanoma, head and neck, liver or kidney cancer. The sequencing here drew on CD4+ or CD8+ T cells sorted from blood, taken in a trial of the OX40 agonist ivuxolimab. This rearrangement joins TRBV9 to TRBJ2-1, with a weak D call TRBD2 (6 bases). Here the CDR3 reads CASSVPGDQQFF. In DNA, the CDR3 is TGTGCCAGCAGCGTCCCGGGGGACCAGCAGTTCTTC.